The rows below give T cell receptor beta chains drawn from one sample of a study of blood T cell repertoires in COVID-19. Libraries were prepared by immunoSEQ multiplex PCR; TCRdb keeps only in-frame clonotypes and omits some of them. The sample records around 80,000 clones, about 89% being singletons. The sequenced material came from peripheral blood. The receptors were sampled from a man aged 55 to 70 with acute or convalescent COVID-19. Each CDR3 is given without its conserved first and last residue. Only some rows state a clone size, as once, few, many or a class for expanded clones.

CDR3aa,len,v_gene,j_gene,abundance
ASGPRGQGEQPQH,13,TRBV12-5,TRBJ1-5,few
ASSGRDRGPRANEQF,15,TRBV6-1,TRBJ2-1,.
ASSESWGRYNEQF,13,TRBV6-1,TRBJ2-1,.
ASSVKGAGGETQY,13,TRBV5-6,TRBJ2-5,.
ASSYPASVEQY,11,TRBV7-9,TRBJ2-3,.
ASSFLAARGELF,12,TRBV7-8,TRBJ2-2,.
ASRSRVRYEQY,11,TRBV27,TRBJ2-7,.
ASSLGGTSGTGDTQY,15,TRBV7-6,TRBJ2-3,.
ASSLAPAGGWNTGELF,16,TRBV7-6,TRBJ2-2,.
ASSPRLAGGTDTQY,14,TRBV5-1,TRBJ2-3,.
ASSSGIYGYT,10,TRBV5-6,TRBJ1-2,.
ASSLEVLSSFYSNQPQH,17,TRBV7-8,TRBJ1-5,.
ASSQGRRANQPQH,13,TRBV3-1/TRBV3-2,TRBJ1-5,.
ASSQQGATDTQY,12,TRBV7-9,TRBJ2-3,.
AWSEGNSNQPQH,12,TRBV30,TRBJ1-5,.
ATSDGLAGETTKF,13,TRBV24-1,TRBJ2-1,.
ASSPTGQGGNYGYT,14,TRBV5-4,TRBJ1-2,.
ASSTTPTSGGTDTQY,15,TRBV7-3,TRBJ2-3,.
ASSLAPGQGSYGYT,14,TRBV5-1,TRBJ1-2,.
ASSEGHSSNYGYT,13,TRBV7-2,TRBJ1-2,few
ATSRATGSTEAF,12,TRBV15,TRBJ1-1,.
ASSLGSVRGTEAF,13,TRBV5-1,TRBJ1-1,.
AWSVPPGATEAF,12,TRBV30,TRBJ1-1,.
ASSSTRQGAGELF,13,TRBV7-3,TRBJ2-2,.
ASSPLDRYTEAF,12,TRBV27,TRBJ1-1,.
ASSDLGQGTGYT,12,TRBV6-2/TRBV6-3,TRBJ1-2,.
ASSISGGGYGYT,12,TRBV19,TRBJ1-2,.
ASSVGTGAKQY,11,TRBV9,TRBJ2-7,.
ASRGLSDTGELF,12,TRBV12-5,TRBJ2-2,.
ATSPHPSAGQRIYGYT,16,TRBV24-1,TRBJ1-2,.
ASVLRGRTTNTGELF,15,TRBV23-1,TRBJ2-2,once
ASTKDGTGVEKLF,13,TRBV9,TRBJ1-4,.
ATATGNYGYT,10,TRBV12-3/TRBV12-4,TRBJ1-2,.
ASSQGTDKNIQY,12,TRBV3-1/TRBV3-2,TRBJ2-4,.
ASSRQGPEKLF,11,TRBV5-6,TRBJ1-4,.
ASSTQVNTEAF,11,TRBV5-4,TRBJ1-1,once
ASSSRGPDNSPLH,13,TRBV27,TRBJ1-6,.
ASSLVDSQNTEAF,13,TRBV5-1,TRBJ1-1,.